This entry concerns a single TCR beta chain. Its specificity is not known. This PCR relied on a set of 60 Vbeta primers and 13 Jbeta primers. The table came from immunoSEQ multiplex PCR; TCRdb's copy has only in-frame clones and leaves some out. The data show 130,000 or so clones, roughly 77% seen once. The sample originates from a study of cytomegalovirus exposure and HLA in healthy donors. Trimming removed 1 base from V and 8 bases from J; junction bases left unmatched: 6. The CDR3 sequence is 15 residues long. CDR1 is MDHEN and CDR2 is SYDVKM in the germline V gene. Regarding the study as a whole: TCR beta V- and J-gene trimming, according to a later analysis, was linked to a missense DCLRE1C variant.

The V gene is TRBV28, the J gene TRBJ2-2; TRBD2 aligns across 8 bases. Sequenced input: PBMCs. The TCR originated in a man aged 18 to 35 in good health and CMV-seronegative. Written as DNA, the CDR3 is TGTGCCAGCAGTTTATCCCGGGGGGGCCGGGGGGAGCTGTTTTTT. This translates into CASSLSRGGRGELFF.